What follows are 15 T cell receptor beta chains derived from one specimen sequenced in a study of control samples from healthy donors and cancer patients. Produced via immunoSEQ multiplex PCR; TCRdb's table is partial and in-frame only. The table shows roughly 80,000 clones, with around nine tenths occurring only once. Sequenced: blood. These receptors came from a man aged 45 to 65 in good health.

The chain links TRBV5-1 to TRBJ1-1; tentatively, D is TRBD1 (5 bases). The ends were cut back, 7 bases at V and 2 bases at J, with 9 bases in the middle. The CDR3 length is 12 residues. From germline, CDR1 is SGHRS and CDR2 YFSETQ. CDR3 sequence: CASYDSNTEAFF. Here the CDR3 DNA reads TGCGCCAGCTACGACAGTAACACTGAAGCTTTCTTT.

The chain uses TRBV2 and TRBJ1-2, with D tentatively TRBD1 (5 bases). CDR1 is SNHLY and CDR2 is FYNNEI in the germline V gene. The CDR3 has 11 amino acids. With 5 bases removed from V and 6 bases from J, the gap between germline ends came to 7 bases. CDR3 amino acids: CASSRGDGYTF. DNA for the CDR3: TGTGCCAGCAGTCGGGGGGATGGCTACACCTTC.

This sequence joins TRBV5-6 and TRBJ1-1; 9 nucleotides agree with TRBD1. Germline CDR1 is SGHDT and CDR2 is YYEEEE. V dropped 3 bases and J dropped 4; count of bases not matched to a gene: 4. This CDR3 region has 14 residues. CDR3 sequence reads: CASSWDRAATEAFF. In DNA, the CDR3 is TGTGCCAGCAGCTGGGACAGGGCGGCCACTGAAGCTTTCTTT.

Written as DNA, the CDR3 is TGTGCTAGTGCCGAAGGTTCGGGGGAAGAGACCCAGTACTTC. It yields the protein CASAEGSGEETQYF. The chain recombines TRBV12-5 with TRBJ2-5; D is possibly TRBD2 (6 bases). Germline V gives CDR1 LGHNT, CDR2 FRNRAP. There are 14 residues in the CDR3. V dropped 7 bases and J dropped 3 bases, with 15 bases sitting between them. Combining the CDR3 with reference TRBV12-5 and TRBJ2-5 gives the whole variable domain DARVTQTPRHKVTEMGQEVTMRCQPILGHNTVFWYRQTMMQGLELLAYFRNRAPLDDSGMPKDRFSAEMPDATLATLKIQPSEPRDSAVYFCASAEGSGEETQYFGPGTRLLVL.

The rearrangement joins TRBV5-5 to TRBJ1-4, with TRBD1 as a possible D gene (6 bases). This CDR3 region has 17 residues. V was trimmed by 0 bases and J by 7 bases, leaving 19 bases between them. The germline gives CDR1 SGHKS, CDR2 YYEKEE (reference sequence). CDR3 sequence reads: CASSLALSRGPGEKLFF. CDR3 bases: TGTGCCAGCAGCTTGGCCCTGTCCCGGGGGCCCGGTGAAAAACTGTTTTTT.

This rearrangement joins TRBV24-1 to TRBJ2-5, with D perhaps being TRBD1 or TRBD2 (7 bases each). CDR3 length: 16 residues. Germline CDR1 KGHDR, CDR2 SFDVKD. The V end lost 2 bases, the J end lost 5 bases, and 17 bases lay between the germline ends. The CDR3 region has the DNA TGTGCCACCAGTGATTCCTCTTGGGAGGGGGCGGAGACCCAGTACTTC. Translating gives CATSDSSWEGAETQYF.

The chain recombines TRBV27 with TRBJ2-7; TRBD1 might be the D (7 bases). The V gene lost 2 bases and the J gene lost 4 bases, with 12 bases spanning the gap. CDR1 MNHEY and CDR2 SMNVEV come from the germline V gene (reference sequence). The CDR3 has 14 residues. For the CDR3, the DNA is TGTGCCAGCAGTTTAGGAGGGACAGAATACGAGCAGTACTTC. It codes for CASSLGGTEYEQYF.

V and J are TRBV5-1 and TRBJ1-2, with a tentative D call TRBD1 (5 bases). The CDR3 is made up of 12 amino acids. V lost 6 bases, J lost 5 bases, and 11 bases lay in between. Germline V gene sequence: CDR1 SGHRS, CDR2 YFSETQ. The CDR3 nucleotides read TGCGCCAGCAAGGGGAGCGCGTATGGCTACACCTTC. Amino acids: CASKGSAYGYTF.

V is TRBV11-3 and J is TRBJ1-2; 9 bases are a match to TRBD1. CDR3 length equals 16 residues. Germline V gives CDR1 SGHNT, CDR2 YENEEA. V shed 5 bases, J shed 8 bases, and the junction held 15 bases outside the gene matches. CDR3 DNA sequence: TGTGCCAGCAGCGCAACCCCTGGGACAGGGACGGGAGGCTACACCTTC. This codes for CASSATPGTGTGGYTF.

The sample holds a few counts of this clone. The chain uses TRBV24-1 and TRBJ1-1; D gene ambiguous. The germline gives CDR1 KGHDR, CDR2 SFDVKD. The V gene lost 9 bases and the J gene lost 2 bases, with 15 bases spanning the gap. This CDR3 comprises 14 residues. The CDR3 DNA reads TGTGCCACCGGGCCGGAAGGAGCCAACACTGAAGCTTTCTTT. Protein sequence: CATGPEGANTEAFF.

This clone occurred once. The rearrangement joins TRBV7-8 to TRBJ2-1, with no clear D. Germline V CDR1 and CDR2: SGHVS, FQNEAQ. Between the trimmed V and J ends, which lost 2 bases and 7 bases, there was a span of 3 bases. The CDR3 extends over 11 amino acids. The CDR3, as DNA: TGTGCCAGCAGCTTATTGAATGAGCAGTTCTTC. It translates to CASSLLNEQFF.

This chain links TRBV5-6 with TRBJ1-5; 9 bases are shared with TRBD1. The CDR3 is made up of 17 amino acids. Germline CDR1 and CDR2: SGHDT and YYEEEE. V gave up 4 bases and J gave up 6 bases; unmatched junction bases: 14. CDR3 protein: CASSKILDRGGGQPQHF. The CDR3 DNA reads TGTGCCAGCAGCAAGATTTTGGACAGGGGAGGGGGTCAGCCCCAGCATTTT.

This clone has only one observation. The DNA for the CDR3 is TGTGCCAGCAGCTTGGGACTAGCGGGGGGAGGAGAGACCCAGTACTTC. Protein: CASSLGLAGGGETQYF. The chain recombines TRBV13 with TRBJ2-5; 15 nucleotides line up with TRBD2. The trim removed 3 bases at V and 4 bases at J, leaving 3 bases unmatched. CDR1 is PRHDT and CDR2 is FYEKMQ in the germline V gene (reference sequence). The CDR3 is 16 amino acids.

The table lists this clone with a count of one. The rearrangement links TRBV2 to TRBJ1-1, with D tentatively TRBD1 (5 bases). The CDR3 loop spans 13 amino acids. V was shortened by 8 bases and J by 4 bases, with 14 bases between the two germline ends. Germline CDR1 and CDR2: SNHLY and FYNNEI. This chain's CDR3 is CASGSDSGTEAFF. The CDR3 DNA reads TGTGCCAGCGGGAGTGACAGCGGCACTGAAGCTTTCTTT. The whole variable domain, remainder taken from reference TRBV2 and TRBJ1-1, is EPEVTQTPSHQVTQMGQEVILRCVPISNHLYFYWYRQILGQKVEFLVSFYNNEISEKSEIFDDQFSVERPDGSNFTLKIRSTKLEDSAMYFCASGSDSGTEAFFGQGTRLTVV.

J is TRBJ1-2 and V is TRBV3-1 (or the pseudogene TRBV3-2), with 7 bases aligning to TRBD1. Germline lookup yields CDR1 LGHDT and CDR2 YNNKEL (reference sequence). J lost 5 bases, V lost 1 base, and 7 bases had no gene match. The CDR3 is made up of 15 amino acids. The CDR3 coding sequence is TGTGCCAGCAGCCAAGTTTCCAGGGGGGAGTATGGCTACACCTTC. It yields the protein CASSQVSRGEYGYTF.